A single sample is the source of the 23 T cell receptor beta chains below, sequenced in a study of blood T cell repertoires in COVID-19. Assay used: immunoSEQ multiplex PCR; TCRdb lists only in-frame clones, some missing. The sample yields about 350,000 clones, approximately 89% seen once. Sequenced: peripheral blood. The receptors originated from an older woman with COVID-19, enrolled during active disease.

V usage is TRBV6-1 and J usage is TRBJ1-5; 9 nucleotides match TRBD1. CDR1 and CDR2 (germline): MNHNS, SASEGT. The J segment lost 7 bases and the V segment lost 4 bases, leaving 11 bases of the junction unmatched. The CDR3 totals 16 residues. The CDR3 DNA is TGTGCCAGCAGTGCCCGGACAGGGGAACGGTACCAGCCCCAGCATTTT. Protein: CASSARTGERYQPQHF.

This clone has just a few counts. The chain links TRBV5-1 to TRBJ1-1, with a weak D call TRBD1 (6 bases). This CDR3 is 16 amino acids long. Per germline, CDR1 SGHRS and CDR2 YFSETQ. The V end was cut by 4 bases, the J end by 0 bases, with 16 bases between. CDR3 protein: CASSPGQPVMNTEAFF. The CDR3 region has the DNA TGCGCCAGCAGCCCCGGACAGCCGGTTATGAACACTGAAGCTTTCTTT.

V usage is TRBV30 and J usage is TRBJ1-5, with 8 bases matching TRBD1. The germline V gene encodes CDR1 GTSNPN and CDR2 SVGIG (reference sequence). The V gene end was trimmed by 0 bases and the J gene end by 6 bases; junction bases not matched to a gene: 7. The CDR3 extends over 15 amino acids. Written as DNA, the CDR3 is TGTGCCTGGAGTGTAAGCGGGACAGGCGCTCAGCCCCAGCATTTT. Encoded protein: CAWSVSGTGAQPQHF.

There are a few counts of this clone. The junction differs from germline at one of its ends, possibly a read error. The J gene is TRBJ1-2, the V gene TRBV18, with 7 bases matching TRBD1. Per germline, CDR1 KGHSH and CDR2 LQKENI. The CDR3 consists of 17 residues. This CDR3 reads CASSPQGLSLANYGYTF. CDR3 coding DNA: TGTGCCAGCTCGCCACAGGGGTTGAGCCTAGCTAACTATGGCTACACCTTC.

The chain recombines TRBV14 with TRBJ2-1; 7 bases line up with TRBD2. With V trimmed by 4 bases and J by 7 bases, 7 bases remained unmatched. CDR3 length: 14 amino acids. The germline V gene encodes CDR1 SGHDN and CDR2 FVKESK. The CDR3 sequence: CASSPRGVGNEQFF. For the CDR3, the DNA is TGTGCCAGCAGCCCACGGGGGGTAGGGAATGAGCAGTTCTTC.

This clone has more than one count but fewer than ten. This chain uses TRBV2 with TRBJ2-2, with a possible D match to TRBD1 (6 bases). Trimming stripped 6 bases from V and 2 bases from J, with 10 bases between. CDR3 length: 14 amino acids. Looked up from germline, CDR1 is SNHLY and CDR2 is FYNNEI. The DNA for the CDR3 is TGTGCCAGCAGGAGGGACAAAAACACCGGGGAGCTGTTTTTT. Translation gives CASRRDKNTGELFF.

The chain's CDR3 is CASSLEYGTGELFF. CDR3 DNA: TGTGCCAGCAGCCTCGAGTACGGGACCGGGGAGCTGTTTTTT. This chain links TRBV14 with TRBJ2-2; D is undetermined. The germline V gene has CDR1 SGHDN and CDR2 FVKESK. The CDR3 is 14 amino acids. V was clipped by 4 bases and J by 5 bases, with 11 bases between them.

In DNA, the CDR3 is TGTGCCAGCAGTCAACCTCCGGGACTAGCGGGGGCAAACAATGAGCAGTTCTTC. It is translated as CASSQPPGLAGANNEQFF. V gene TRBV6-6 combines with J gene TRBJ2-1, with 14 bases aligning to TRBD2. The CDR3 sequence is 18 residues long. The germline V gene encodes CDR1 MNHNY and CDR2 SVGAGI (reference sequence). The V gene end was trimmed by 5 bases and the J gene end by 5 bases; junction bases not matched to a gene: 11.

The chain couples TRBV7-8 to TRBJ1-4; 10 nucleotides line up with TRBD1. CDR1 and CDR2 from the germline V gene are SGHVS and FQNEAQ. This CDR3 has 16 amino acids. V was pared by 5 bases and J by 9 bases, with 12 bases of the junction left unmatched. CDR3 nucleotide sequence: TGTGCCAGCAGCACAAGCTTGGGACAGGGGCGACAAAAACTGTTTTTT. Protein sequence: CASSTSLGQGRQKLFF.

The chain is built from TRBV28 and TRBJ1-5; tentatively, D is TRBD1 (5 bases). The V gene's germline CDR1 is MDHEN and CDR2 SYDVKM. The CDR3 sequence is 13 residues long. V gave up 5 bases and J gave up 9 bases, with 14 bases separating them. The CDR3 nucleotides are TGTGCCAGCAGTACCAGGGATTCACGGCCCCAGCATTTT. Protein sequence: CASSTRDSRPQHF.

This clone was counted a few times. The genes are TRBV4-1 and TRBJ1-2; weak D call: TRBD1 (5 bases). The V gene lost 4 bases and the J gene lost 4 bases, with 16 bases spanning the gap. CDR1 is MGHRA, CDR2 YSYEKL, per germline. The CDR3 sequence is 15 residues long. CDR3 in DNA: TGCGCCAGCAGCCCCCAGGGCGCAGATCTCTATGGCTACACCTTC. Its translation: CASSPQGADLYGYTF.

The rearrangement joins TRBV2 to TRBJ2-7, with a tentative D call TRBD2 (7 bases). CDR3 size: 11 residues. V was pared by 5 bases and J by 6 bases, with 8 bases between. Per germline, CDR1 SNHLY and CDR2 FYNNEI. The DNA of the CDR3 is TGTGCCAGCAGTCGGGGGGCCGAGCAGTACTTC. It specifies CASSRGAEQYF. Full variable domain (missing parts from reference TRBV2 and TRBJ2-7): EPEVTQTPSHQVTQMGQEVILRCVPISNHLYFYWYRQILGQKVEFLVSFYNNEISEKSEIFDDQFSVERPDGSNFTLKIRSTKLEDSAMYFCASSRGAEQYFGPGTRLTVT.

This clone was picked up a small number of times. The J gene is TRBJ2-7, the V gene TRBV18; 7 bases line up with TRBD2. Germline lookup yields CDR1 KGHSH and CDR2 LQKENI. Unmatched junction bases numbered 4, after V lost 2 bases and J lost 3 bases. This CDR3 comprises 14 residues. CDR3 DNA: TGTGCCAGCTCACCAAGCGGGGAGTTCTACGAGCAGTACTTC. Its protein product is CASSPSGEFYEQYF. The whole variable domain, remainder taken from reference TRBV18 and TRBJ2-7, is NAGVMQNPRHLVRRRGQEARLRCSPMKGHSHVYWYRQLPEEGLKFMVYLQKENIIDESGMPKERFSAEFPKEGPSILRIQQVVRGDSAAYFCASSPSGEFYEQYFGPGTRLTVT.

This sequence joins TRBV6-5 and TRBJ1-2, with TRBD1 matching over 9 bases. CDR3 length: 14 residues. V lost 5 bases, J lost 8 bases, and 9 bases stayed unmatched. Germline CDR1 is MNHEY and CDR2 is SVGAGI. CDR3 residues: CASSMWTGDNGYTF. Here the CDR3 DNA reads TGTGCCAGCAGTATGTGGACAGGGGATAACGGCTACACCTTC.

V is TRBV18 and J is TRBJ2-2, with TRBD1 identical over 7 bases. Germline V gene data show CDR1 as KGHSH and CDR2 as LQKENI. V was clipped by 4 bases and J by 6 bases; unmatched bases: 5. The CDR3 loop spans 14 amino acids. In nucleotides, the CDR3 is TGTGCCAGCTCACAGACAGGGAGCCCCGGGGAGCTGTTTTTT. Its protein product is CASSQTGSPGELFF.

The chain recombines TRBV21-1 with TRBJ1-3. TRBV21-1 is marked as a pseudogene. The CDR3 extends over 14 amino acids. Here the CDR3 reads CASSARSVGNTIYF. Written as DNA, the CDR3 is TGTGCCAGCAGCGCCCGTAGCGTTGGAAACACCATATATTTT.

The chain combines TRBV18 with TRBJ2-5; D is possibly TRBD1 (6 bases). The CDR3 is 14 amino acids. Germline assignment: CDR1 KGHSH and CDR2 LQKENI. The germline V and J ends were trimmed by 3 bases and 5 bases, with 13 bases remaining between them. The CDR3 DNA reads as TGTGCCAGCTCACCGGGCAGGGGCTTGGAGACCCAGTACTTC. Protein sequence: CASSPGRGLETQYF.

V gene TRBV27 combines with J gene TRBJ2-7; TRBD1 matches 8 bases. The CDR3 covers 15 residues. With V trimmed by 6 bases and J by 1 base, 8 bases remained unmatched. Looked up from germline, CDR1 is MNHEY and CDR2 is SMNVEV (reference sequence). The CDR3 protein is CASSLRQGRSYEQYF. The CDR3 DNA is TGTGCCAGCAGCCTAAGACAGGGGAGATCCTACGAGCAGTACTTC.

The chain has TRBV6-5 and TRBJ1-2, with 7 bases aligning to TRBD1. The CDR3 spans 13 residues. The V gene's germline CDR1 is MNHEY and CDR2 SVGAGI. V lost 8 bases to trimming and J lost 4 bases; unmatched junction nucleotides: 7. CDR3 sequence reads: CASRIGTAYGYTF. As DNA, the CDR3 is TGTGCCAGCCGTATCGGGACAGCCTATGGCTACACCTTC.

J is TRBJ1-1 and V is TRBV6-5, with D possibly TRBD1 on 5 matching bases. Trimming removed 7 bases at V and 1 base at J, with 10 bases between. CDR1 and CDR2 (germline): MNHEY, SVGAGI. The CDR3 length is 13 residues. The CDR3 DNA sequence: TGTGCCAGCAAAAGGGACTGGAACACTGAAGCTTTCTTT. This gives the protein CASKRDWNTEAFF.

Only a few counts were recorded for this clone. The rearrangement joins TRBV28 to TRBJ1-4; D is uncertain. V lost 7 bases to trimming and J lost 0 bases, with 12 bases between them. The CDR3 consists of 15 residues. Per germline, CDR1 MDHEN and CDR2 SYDVKM. The CDR3 reads CASTAPGSTNEKLFF. In nucleotides, the CDR3 is TGTGCCAGCACCGCCCCCGGGTCAACTAATGAAAAACTGTTTTTT.

This clone occurred a few times. The chain carries TRBV11-3 and TRBJ2-7; a possible D gene is TRBD1 (5 bases). V gave up 4 bases and J gave up 12 bases, with 16 bases separating them. From germline, CDR1 is SGHNT and CDR2 YENEEA. The CDR3 contains 12 residues. The CDR3 protein is CASSSDTSTPYF. Here the CDR3 DNA reads TGTGCCAGCAGCTCGGACACATCGACCCCGTACTTC.

This chain uses TRBV4-1 with TRBJ1-1, with no clear D. The CDR3 covers 15 residues. Germline CDR1 reads MGHRA; CDR2 reads YSYEKL. V lost 2 bases and J lost 1, with 11 bases in between. DNA of the CDR3: TGCGCCAGCAGCCAACCGTGGCGGGAGAACACTGAAGCTTTCTTT. It encodes CASSQPWRENTEAFF.